Sequencing of this T cell receptor (beta chain) was carried out in a study of blood T cell repertoires in COVID-19. On the study more broadly: Both acute and convalescent COVID-19 samples were obtained from the United States, Italy and Spain. PBMCs, B-cell-depleted T cells, or T cells were the source of the cDNA or gDNA that made up the material.

Per the original data handling: Quantification of nucleated cells was approximated via reference gene primer amplification. TCRdb's copy holds only in-frame clones and misses some; the assay was immunoSEQ multiplex PCR. V, J and clone size derive from that table, while D and trimming were established from the DNA sequence. The sample holds some 87,000 clones, around nine tenths seen once. Germline V gives CDR1 KGHDR, CDR2 SFDVKD. The CDR3 runs 18 residues. V was trimmed by 3 bases and J by 2 bases, leaving 16 bases between them. The specimen was peripheral blood. The origin of this receptor is a woman aged 65 to 85 with acute or convalescent COVID-19. This chain links TRBV24-1 with TRBJ2-6, with a weak D call TRBD1 (6 bases). The CDR3 is CATSDGTIGGAGANVLTF. Written as DNA, the CDR3 is TGTGCCACCAGTGATGGGACAATAGGTGGTGCTGGGGCCAACGTCCTGACTTTC.